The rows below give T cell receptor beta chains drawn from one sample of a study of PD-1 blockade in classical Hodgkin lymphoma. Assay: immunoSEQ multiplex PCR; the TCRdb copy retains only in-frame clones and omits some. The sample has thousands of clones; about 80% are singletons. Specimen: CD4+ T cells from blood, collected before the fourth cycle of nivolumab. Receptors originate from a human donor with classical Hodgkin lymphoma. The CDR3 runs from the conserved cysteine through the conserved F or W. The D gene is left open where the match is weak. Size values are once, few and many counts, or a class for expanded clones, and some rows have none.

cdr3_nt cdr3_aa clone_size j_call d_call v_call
TGTGCCAGCAGCGTGCAGGACAGGGTTCTTTTAGGGGGCTATGGCTACACCTTC CASSVQDRVLLGGYGYTF - TRBJ1-2 TRBD1 TRBV9
TGCGCCAGCAGCCCTGGACAGTCCTACGAGCAGTACTTC CASSPGQSYEQYF - TRBJ2-7 - TRBV5-1
TGTGCCAGTAGAGTGCCGGGGACAGGAAACACCATATATTTT CASRVPGTGNTIYF few TRBJ1-3 - TRBV19
TGTGCCAGCAGCTTCTTAGCCGAGCAGTACTTC CASSFLAEQYF few TRBJ2-7 - TRBV7-9
TGTGCCAGCAGCTCCTATACGGTGTATAATTCACCCCTCCACTTT CASSSYTVYNSPLHF - TRBJ1-6 - TRBV7-2
TGTGCCAGCAGCCGCGGGTGGGGGGGTAACACTGAAGCTTTCTTT CASSRGWGGNTEAFF - TRBJ1-1 - TRBV7-8
TGTGCCAGCAGCTTCGGACAGAGGGTTCCCTACGAGCAGTACTTC CASSFGQRVPYEQYF - TRBJ2-7 - TRBV5-5
TGCGCCAGCAGCCCCACAGAGGTTCAGACCTACGAGCAGTACTTC CASSPTEVQTYEQYF - TRBJ2-7 - TRBV4-3
TGTGCCAGTAGTAATCAGGCGGCTCCTAGCACAGATACGCAGTATTTT CASSNQAAPSTDTQYF - TRBJ2-3 - TRBV19
TGTGCCAGCAGCCCCCTCTCGAGCCGAGGGGCCAACGTCCTGACTTTC CASSPLSSRGANVLTF - TRBJ2-6 - TRBV11-2
TGTGCCAGCAGTTACTCTTCACAGATTAATTCACCCCTCCACTTT CASSYSSQINSPLHF - TRBJ1-6 - TRBV6-6
TGTGCCAGCAGCTTATCTGAAAAACTGTTTTTT CASSLSEKLFF - TRBJ1-4 - TRBV7-2
TGTGCCAGCAGCACGGGGGGGCTCGATGGCTACACCTTC CASSTGGLDGYTF few TRBJ1-2 - TRBV11-2
TGTGCCAGCAGCCAAGAGGGTCAAGGACCGACCCACTACGAGCAGTACTTC CASSQEGQGPTHYEQYF - TRBJ2-7 - TRBV4-2
TGTGCCAGCAGTCCTTCAGGGAAAAGCAATCAGCCCCAGCATTTT CASSPSGKSNQPQHF - TRBJ1-5 - TRBV28
TGTGCCAGCAGTTTGGGGGGACTAGCGGGGTACCAAGGGGATACGCAGTATTTT CASSLGGLAGYQGDTQYF - TRBJ2-3 TRBD2 TRBV28
TGTGCCAGCAGGCCTGAGGGGGGTGGGATTGGCACTGAAGCTTTCTTT CASRPEGGGIGTEAFF few TRBJ1-1 - TRBV28
TGTGCCAGCAGCTCGTGGACTAGCGGGGGGGCGGAGACCCAGTACTTC CASSSWTSGGAETQYF - TRBJ2-5 TRBD2 TRBV7-9
TGTGCCAGCAGCTTAGGCGGCGGGGTTAACTATGGCTACACCTTC CASSLGGGVNYGYTF - TRBJ1-2 - TRBV7-9
TGTGCCAGCAGGGCCGGCACAGGGCTAGGTGGCTACACCTTC CASRAGTGLGGYTF - TRBJ1-2 - TRBV2
TGTGCCAGCACAGGGGACAGGGGCGAGGGGACCCAGTACTTC CASTGDRGEGTQYF - TRBJ2-5 TRBD1 TRBV9
TGTGCCAGCAGTTTGGGGAGGGGCTACGAGCAGTACTTC CASSLGRGYEQYF - TRBJ2-7 TRBD2 TRBV28
TGTGCCAGCAGGCTTTACAATGAGCAGTTCTTC CASRLYNEQFF - TRBJ2-1 - TRBV7-2
TGTGCCAGCAGCCCGCAAACAGGGGGCGCCTACAACTATGGCTACACCTTC CASSPQTGGAYNYGYTF - TRBJ1-2 TRBD1 TRBV7-2
TGTGCCAGCAGTCCTAGGACAGGGAAAGACAACTATGGCTACACCTTC CASSPRTGKDNYGYTF - TRBJ1-2 TRBD1 TRBV5-5
TGTGCCAGTAGTTCACAGACTGTAAGCTCTCCTTTCTTT CASSSQTVSSPFF - TRBJ1-1 - TRBV19
TGTGCCAGCAGCTTAGAATCCTACTACGAGCAGTACTTC CASSLESYYEQYF - TRBJ2-7 - TRBV11-2
TGTGCCAGCAGCTTGGTGGGGGGCCAAGAGACCCAGTACTTC CASSLVGGQETQYF - TRBJ2-5 - TRBV5-6
TGTGCCAGCAGTTCCGGGACATCCTTTAACACTGAAGCTTTCTTT CASSSGTSFNTEAFF - TRBJ1-1 - TRBV27
TGTGCCAGCAGCCCAGGCCTCCGTTCCGGGACGGATAACACTGAAGCTTTCTTT CASSPGLRSGTDNTEAFF - TRBJ1-1 - TRBV7-9
TGTGCCAGCAGCAAAGTACGTTGTGGCGGTCGTTCGATGAACACTGAAGCTTTCTTT CASSKVRCGGRSMNTEAFF - TRBJ1-1 - TRBV21-1
TGCGCCAGCAGCTTGGCCGGGGCAGATACGCAGTATTTT CASSLAGADTQYF - TRBJ2-3 - TRBV5-1
TGTGCCATCAGTGATCCCGCCAGGGATACGCAGTATTTT CAISDPARDTQYF - TRBJ2-3 - TRBV10-3
TGTGCCAGCACGGCAGCGGGACAGGGGGCGCCTGGGGCCAACGTCCTGACTTTC CASTAAGQGAPGANVLTF - TRBJ2-6 TRBD1 TRBV5-6
TGTGCCAGCAGCTACCCCCAGGGCCCGAATGGAAAACTGTTTTTT CASSYPQGPNGKLFF - TRBJ1-4 - TRBV7-2
TGTGCCAGCGGGGGGCGGATTTGGGGTTCACCCCTCCACTTT CASGGRIWGSPLHF - TRBJ1-6 - TRBV6-6
TGCGCCAGCAGCCAAAGAACAGGCGATGAGCAGTTCTTC CASSQRTGDEQFF - TRBJ2-1 - TRBV4-3
TGTGCCATAGCAGTCCCTGGGGCCAACGTCCTGACTTTC CAIAVPGANVLTF - TRBJ2-6 - TRBV28
TGTGCCAGCAGTCGCCTAATGACCGGGTCCGGGGAGCTGTTTTTT CASSRLMTGSGELFF - TRBJ2-2 - TRBV7-2
TGTGCCAGCTCACAACAAGGCCCGACAGGGGGCTTCTACAATGAGCAGTTCTTC CASSQQGPTGGFYNEQFF - TRBJ2-1 TRBD1 TRBV18
TGCGCCAGCAGCTTGGAGGGGCGGACTAGCACAGATACGCAGTATTTT CASSLEGRTSTDTQYF once TRBJ2-3 - TRBV5-1
TGTGCCAGCAGCGTAACTAGTAACACCGGGGAGCTGTTTTTT CASSVTSNTGELFF - TRBJ2-2 - TRBV9
TGTGCCAGCAGCTTAGGTTCTGCGCGCGAGCAGTACTTC CASSLGSAREQYF - TRBJ2-7 - TRBV7-2
TGCGCCAGCAGCCAAGATTCAGGTCCACCCCTCCACTTT CASSQDSGPPLHF - TRBJ1-6 - TRBV4-3
TGTGCCTGGAGCACCATGGGGCGGGGGTTAACCGGGGAGCTGTTTTTT CAWSTMGRGLTGELFF - TRBJ2-2 TRBD2 TRBV30